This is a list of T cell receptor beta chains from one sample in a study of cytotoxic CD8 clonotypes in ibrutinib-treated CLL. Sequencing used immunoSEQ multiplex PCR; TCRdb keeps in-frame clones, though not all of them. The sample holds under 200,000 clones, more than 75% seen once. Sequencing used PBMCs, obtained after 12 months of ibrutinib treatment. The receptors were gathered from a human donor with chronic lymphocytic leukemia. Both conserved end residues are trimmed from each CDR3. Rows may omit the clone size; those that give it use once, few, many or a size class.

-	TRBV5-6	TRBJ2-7	ASSSYPTSYEQY
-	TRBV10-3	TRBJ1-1	AISEGGRAEAF
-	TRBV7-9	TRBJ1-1	ASSLVTGVNTEAF
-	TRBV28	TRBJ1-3	ASHKYSGNTIY
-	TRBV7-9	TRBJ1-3	ASSPRSYSGNTIY
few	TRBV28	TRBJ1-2	ASSAGGNYGYT
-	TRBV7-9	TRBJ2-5	ASSLGQRVETQY
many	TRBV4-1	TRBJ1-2	ASSIPGGVAYGYT
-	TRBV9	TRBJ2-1	ASSVQAGGSGEQF
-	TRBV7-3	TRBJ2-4	ASRPAGGTKNIQY
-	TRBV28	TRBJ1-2	ASTRDVGMSGYT
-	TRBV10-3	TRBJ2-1	AISESGFHEQF
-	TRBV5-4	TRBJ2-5	ASSLKDRGRIGETQY
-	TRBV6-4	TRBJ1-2	ARPGQGDGYT
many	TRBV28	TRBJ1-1	ASSFDMVNTEAF
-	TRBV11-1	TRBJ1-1	ASSEQGARTEAF
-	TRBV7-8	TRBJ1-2	ASSGAVGIGGYT
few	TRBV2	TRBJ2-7	ASRGLVREQY
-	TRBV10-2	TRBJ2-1	ASTSGVGQF
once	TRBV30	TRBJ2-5	AWSRGLETQY
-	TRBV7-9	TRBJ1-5	ASSQADRVSNQPQH
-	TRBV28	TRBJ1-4	ASSLIPGGADEKLF
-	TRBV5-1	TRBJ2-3	ASSLGGGDSTDTQY
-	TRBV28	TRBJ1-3	ASSPQWGARNTIY
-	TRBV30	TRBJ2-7	AWTGAYEQY
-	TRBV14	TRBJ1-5	ASSLSRAGTGLNQPQH
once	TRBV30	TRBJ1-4	AWSSSVRKLF
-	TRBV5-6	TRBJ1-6	ASSGRRLRSPLH
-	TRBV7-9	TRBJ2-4	ASSFETGAKNIQY
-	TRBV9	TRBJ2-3	ASSPRTGYSTDTQY
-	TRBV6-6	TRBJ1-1	ASRIEGPSTEAF
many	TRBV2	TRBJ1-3	ASSQERGRYGNTIY
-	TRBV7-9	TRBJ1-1	ASNRNPNTEAF
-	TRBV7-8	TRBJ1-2	ASRPQAGGFGGYT
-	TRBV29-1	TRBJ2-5	SVSKGSQETQY
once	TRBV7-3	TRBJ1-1	ASSKTENTEAF
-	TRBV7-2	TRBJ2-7	ASSLLRSGNSQPYEQY
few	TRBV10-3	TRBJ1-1	AIRGAANTEAF
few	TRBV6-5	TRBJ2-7	ASRQTGGAYEQY
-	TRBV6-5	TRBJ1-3	AISTPGSSGNTIY